Listed below are T cell receptor beta chains from one sample, sequenced in a study of spatial heterogeneity in lung cancer. One entry per CDR3 protein results from TCRdb running MiXCR on the 5' RACE reads. The sample records around 110,000 distinct CDR3 sequences, more than 9% being singletons. The material sequenced was PBMCs, taken at follow-up. Every receptor here comes from a male donor with early-stage non-small cell lung cancer. CDR3s include the opening cysteine and the closing phenylalanine or tryptophan. D genes are given only for firm matches. The size of a clone is reported for some rows only, either as once, few or many, or as a class for expanded clones.

clone size	CDR3 length	D gene	V gene	CDR3 protein
few	17	TRBD2	TRBV4-2	CASSQGTSQSSTDTQYF
NA	16	TRBD1	TRBV7-9	CASKIGPDRGYNEQFF
NA	12	NA	TRBV5-5	CASSLAHTEAFF
few	15	NA	TRBV28	CASTSFAGADQPQHF
NA	14	NA	TRBV20-1	CSARGRSGPYEQYF
few	14	NA	TRBV11-2	CASNLGRPNSPLHF
many	17	TRBD1	TRBV6-6	CASSYPMSGQVDREQYF
few	13	NA	TRBV20-1	CSARDHSVEKLFF
few	15	TRBD1	TRBV29-1	CSVVGQGAGANVLTF
few	15	NA	TRBV27	CASSLGTTYNSPLHF
few	14	NA	TRBV9	CASSVDGSKEKLFF
NA	16	TRBD1	TRBV6-1	CASNRDSFPRAYEQYF
many	12	NA	TRBV10-3	CAISERADTQYF
NA	14	NA	TRBV20-1	CSARVSSTGTEAFF
NA	12	NA	TRBV20-1	CSAGTLSYEQYF
many	16	NA	TRBV12-3/TRBV12-4	CASSLGDGRHNQPQHF
many	16	TRBD1	TRBV29-1	CSVEDRRDRSNTEAFF
NA	17	NA	TRBV4-2	CASSTQPARGVFAEQFF
many	11	NA	TRBV10-3	CAISSGYEQYF
many	11	NA	TRBV29-1	CSVRGEGPQHF
many	14	TRBD2	TRBV4-2	CASSQDFGRDTQYF
NA	15	NA	TRBV5-4	CASSSGLRSYNEQFF
many	17	NA	TRBV20-1	CSASFFRRGTDGNIQYF
few	13	NA	TRBV28	CASSYIYQDTQYF
NA	17	TRBD2	TRBV7-3	CASRVLAGARSYNEQFF
many	12	NA	TRBV20-1	CSARDRGSGYTF
many	11	NA	TRBV24-1	CATSVVGEQFF
many	14	TRBD1	TRBV28	CASRRRDSNYGYTF
many	13	NA	TRBV27	CASSFQGSGEQYF
many	13	TRBD1	TRBV12-3/TRBV12-4	CASSSGTGGEQYF
few	16	TRBD1	TRBV20-1	CSASGDRGFMNTEAFF
many	14	TRBD1	TRBV4-1	CASSQAGQGFSQFF
many	12	NA	TRBV12-3/TRBV12-4	CASRISPGELFF
many	13	NA	TRBV7-3	CASSRRGRETQYF
NA	13	NA	TRBV9	CASSVEYTGELFF
many	15	TRBD1	TRBV20-1	CSALWTGPSSYEQYF
many	15	NA	TRBV20-1	CSASPGQPSTDTQYF